This entry describes one TCR beta chain. Its antigen remains unidentified. Using immunoSEQ multiplex PCR, the repertoire was profiled, and TCRdb retains in-frame clones only, with some absent. This sample has about 97,000 clones, with roughly 88% found just once. This sample is part of a study of PD-1 blockade in classical Hodgkin lymphoma. The V end was cut by 2 bases, the J end by 6 bases, with 17 bases between. The CDR3 covers 15 residues. Germline values: CDR1 SGHAT, CDR2 FQNNGV. Relapse was seen in all patients after autologous stem cell transplantation, and brentuximab vedotin exposure was variable. The study, taken as a whole, reports: Researchers reported that CD4+ TCR diversity, though not CD8+, rose significantly by C4D1. Compared with healthy donors, newly diagnosed patients reportedly showed lower baseline TCR diversity. Complete responders possessed baseline diversity comparable to newly diagnosed patients.

The sequencing here drew on peripheral blood mononuclear cells (PBMCs), taken at baseline. The rearrangement joins TRBV11-2 to TRBJ2-7; D might be TRBD2 (5 bases). The TCR sequence derives from a human donor with classical Hodgkin lymphoma. The CDR3 nucleotides are TGTGCCAGCAGCTTACTCCCCGGGAACCGGGGCGAGCAGTACTTC. Translation gives CASSLLPGNRGEQYF.